A selection of T cell receptor beta chains follows, all from one sample in a study of blood T cell repertoires in COVID-19. Some clones are missing from TCRdb's copy, which holds only in-frame ones; the method was immunoSEQ multiplex PCR. The data contain 200,000 to 300,000 clones, 84% of them singletons. Material: peripheral blood. Receptors originate from a human donor in a cohort sampled during active COVID-19. The CDR3 runs from the conserved cysteine through the conserved F or W. Each record gives: CDR3 protein, clone size, J gene, V gene. Size is stated for part of the rows, as once, few or many counts, or as a class when the clone is expanded.

CASSWGLGGQETQYF NA TRBJ2-5 TRBV5-1
CASTGTWTSPLHF NA TRBJ1-6 TRBV19
CARTSNQAKKAYNEQFF once TRBJ2-1 TRBV19
CASSDRVRQETQYF NA TRBJ2-5 TRBV2
CASSSTGAPFQPQHF NA TRBJ1-5 TRBV5-6
CASSKEVGFTDTQYF NA TRBJ2-3 TRBV19
CASRAQNPTNEKLFF few TRBJ1-4 TRBV28
CASSLVVETQYF few TRBJ2-5 TRBV6-2/TRBV6-3
CASSVSGGRFDEQYF NA TRBJ2-7 TRBV9
CASSQDGLKNYEQYF once TRBJ2-7 TRBV3-1/TRBV3-2
CAISDGLKNTGELFF NA TRBJ2-2 TRBV10-3
CASSQTGKGVNQPQHF NA TRBJ1-5 TRBV4-1
CASSGQVTDTQYF NA TRBJ2-3 TRBV7-6
CASRPRQGANYGYTF NA TRBJ1-2 TRBV7-9
CASSYEVQRRDTQYF NA TRBJ2-3 TRBV6-5
CASSRGTDNTGELFF NA TRBJ2-2 TRBV7-9
CATIHSSSYNEQFF NA TRBJ2-1 TRBV21-1
CASSFLESNTEAFF many TRBJ1-1 TRBV6-5
CASSPGAGSYEQYF once TRBJ2-7 TRBV9
CASSYRDSTNTEAFF medium-sized TRBJ1-1 TRBV4-1
CASSEAPTGQGLQETQYF NA TRBJ2-5 TRBV2
CASSLGVGHEQYF NA TRBJ2-7 TRBV19
CASSDGETGDFESEKLFF few TRBJ1-4 TRBV2
CASSLTGTGGFSEAFF few TRBJ1-1 TRBV7-3
CASSLLAGGPNEQFF many TRBJ2-1 TRBV5-4
CASSLGRGTPMNTEAFF NA TRBJ1-1 TRBV5-1
CASGSLDRGCEQYF NA TRBJ2-7 TRBV12-5
CATGTGPREQGLYF NA TRBJ2-7 TRBV6-5
CASSLGQTSADTQYF once TRBJ2-3 TRBV5-1
CASSRLRDSTTGNTIYF NA TRBJ1-3 TRBV4-1
CASSHSGTSDSYEQYF NA TRBJ2-7 TRBV4-2
CASSSTGMGETQYF NA TRBJ2-5 TRBV5-5
CASSSPGEVHYGYTF NA TRBJ1-2 TRBV5-1
CASSLEGKLAGRQLTYEQYF NA TRBJ2-7 TRBV11-2
CASSFRTGLTEAFF once TRBJ1-1 TRBV5-1
CASSSDRDRGVETQYF few TRBJ2-5 TRBV5-5